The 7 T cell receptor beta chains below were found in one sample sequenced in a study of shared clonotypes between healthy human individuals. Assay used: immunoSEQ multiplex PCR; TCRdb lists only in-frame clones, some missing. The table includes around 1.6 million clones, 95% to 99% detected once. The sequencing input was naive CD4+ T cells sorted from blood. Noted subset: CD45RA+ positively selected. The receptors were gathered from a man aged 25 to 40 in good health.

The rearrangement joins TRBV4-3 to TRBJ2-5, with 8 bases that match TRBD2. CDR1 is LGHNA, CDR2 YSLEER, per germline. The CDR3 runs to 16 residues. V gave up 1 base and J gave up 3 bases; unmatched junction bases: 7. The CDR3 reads CASSQGHGAGEETQYF. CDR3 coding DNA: TGCGCCAGCAGCCAAGGACACGGAGCGGGAGAAGAGACCCAGTACTTC.

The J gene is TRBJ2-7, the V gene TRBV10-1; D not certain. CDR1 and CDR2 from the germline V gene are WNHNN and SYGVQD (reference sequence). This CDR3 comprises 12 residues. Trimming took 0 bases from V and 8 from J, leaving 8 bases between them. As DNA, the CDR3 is TGCGCCAGCAGTGAGTCGGGTGGCAAGCAGTACTTC. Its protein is CASSESGGKQYF.

The DNA for the CDR3 is TGTGCCATCAGTAAGGACAGATCCTACGAGCAGTACTTC. As protein: CAISKDRSYEQYF. J is TRBJ2-7 and V is TRBV10-3, with D possibly being TRBD1 (6 bases). CDR1 ENHRY and CDR2 SYGVKD come from the germline V gene. The CDR3 runs 13 residues. Trimming took 5 bases from V and 1 from J, leaving 9 bases between them.

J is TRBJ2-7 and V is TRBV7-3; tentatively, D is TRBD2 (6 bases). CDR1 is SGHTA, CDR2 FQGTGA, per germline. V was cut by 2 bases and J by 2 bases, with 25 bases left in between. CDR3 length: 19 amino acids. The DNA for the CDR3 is TGTGCCAGCAGCTTAGCCCCCCCCGGCTGTAGCGGAACTCCCTACGAGCAGTACTTC. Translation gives CASSLAPPGCSGTPYEQYF.

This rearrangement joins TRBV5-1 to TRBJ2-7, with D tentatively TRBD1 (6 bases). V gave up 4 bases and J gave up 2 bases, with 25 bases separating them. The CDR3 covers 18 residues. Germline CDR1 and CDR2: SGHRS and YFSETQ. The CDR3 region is CASSHPAVGGQSAYEQYF. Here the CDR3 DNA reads TGCGCCAGCAGCCACCCGGCCGTCGGAGGACAGAGTGCCTACGAGCAGTACTTC.

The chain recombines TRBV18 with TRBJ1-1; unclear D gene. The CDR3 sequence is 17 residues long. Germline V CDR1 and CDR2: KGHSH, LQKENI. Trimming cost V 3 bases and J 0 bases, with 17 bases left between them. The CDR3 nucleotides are TGTGCCAGCTCACCGATAACATTACAGCACCTGAACACTGAAGCTTTCTTT. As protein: CASSPITLQHLNTEAFF.

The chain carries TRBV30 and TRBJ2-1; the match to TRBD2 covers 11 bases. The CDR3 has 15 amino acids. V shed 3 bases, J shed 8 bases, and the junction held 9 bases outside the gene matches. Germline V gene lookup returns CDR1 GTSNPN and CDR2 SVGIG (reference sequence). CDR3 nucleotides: TGTGCCTGGAGCGTACTAGCGGGAGTTATCGATGAGCAGTTCTTC. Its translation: CAWSVLAGVIDEQFF. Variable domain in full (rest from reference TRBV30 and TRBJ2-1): SQTIHQWPATLVQPVGSPLSLECTVEGTSNPNLYWYRQAAGRGLQLLFYSVGIGQISSEVPQNLSASRPQDRQFILSSKKLLLSDSGFYLCAWSVLAGVIDEQFFGPGTRLTVL.